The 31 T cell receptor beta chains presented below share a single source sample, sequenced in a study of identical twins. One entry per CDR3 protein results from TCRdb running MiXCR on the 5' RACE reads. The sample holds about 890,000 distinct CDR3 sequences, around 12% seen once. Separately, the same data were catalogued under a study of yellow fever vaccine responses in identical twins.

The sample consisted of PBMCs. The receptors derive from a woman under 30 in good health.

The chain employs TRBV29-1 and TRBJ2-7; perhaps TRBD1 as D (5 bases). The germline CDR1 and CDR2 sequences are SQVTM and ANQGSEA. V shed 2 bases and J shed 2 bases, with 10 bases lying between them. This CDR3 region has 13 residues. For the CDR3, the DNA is TGCAGCGTTGAACTAGGGGCGGCCTACGAGCAGTACTTC. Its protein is CSVELGAAYEQYF.

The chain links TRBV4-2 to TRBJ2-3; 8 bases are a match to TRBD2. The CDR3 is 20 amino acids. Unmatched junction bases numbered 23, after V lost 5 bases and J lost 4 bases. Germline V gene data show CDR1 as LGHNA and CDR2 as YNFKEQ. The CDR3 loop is CASSIRGLGGAGDRADTQYF. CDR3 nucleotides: TGTGCCAGCAGCATCAGGGGCCTCGGAGGAGCGGGGGATAGGGCAGATACGCAGTATTTT.

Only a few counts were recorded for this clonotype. This CDR3 is CASSPGSGAPYNEQFF. CDR3 nucleotide sequence: TGCGCCAGCAGCCCCGGAAGCGGGGCCCCCTACAATGAGCAGTTCTTC. The V gene is TRBV4-1, the J gene TRBJ2-1; TRBD2 matches 7 bases. The trim removed 4 bases at V and 2 bases at J, leaving 8 bases unmatched. CDR1 is MGHRA, CDR2 YSYEKL, per germline. The CDR3 has 16 residues.

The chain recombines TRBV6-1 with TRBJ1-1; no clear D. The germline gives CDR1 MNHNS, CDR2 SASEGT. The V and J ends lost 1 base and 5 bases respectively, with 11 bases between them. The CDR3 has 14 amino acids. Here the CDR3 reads CASSEVGSGTEAFF. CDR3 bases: TGTGCCAGCAGTGAAGTGGGTAGTGGGACTGAAGCTTTCTTT.

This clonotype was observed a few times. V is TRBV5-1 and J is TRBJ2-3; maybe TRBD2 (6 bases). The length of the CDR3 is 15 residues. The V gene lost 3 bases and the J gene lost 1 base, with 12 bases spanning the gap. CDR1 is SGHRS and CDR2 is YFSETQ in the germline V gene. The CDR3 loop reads CASSWGTLGTDTQYF. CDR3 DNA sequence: TGCGCCAGCAGCTGGGGGACTTTGGGCACAGATACGCAGTATTTT. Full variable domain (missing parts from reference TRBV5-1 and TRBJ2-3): KAGVTQTPRYLIKTRGQQVTLSCSPISGHRSVSWYQQTPGQGLQFLFEYFSETQRNKGNFPGRFSGRQFSNSRSEMNVSTLELGDSALYLCASSWGTLGTDTQYFGPGTRLTVL.

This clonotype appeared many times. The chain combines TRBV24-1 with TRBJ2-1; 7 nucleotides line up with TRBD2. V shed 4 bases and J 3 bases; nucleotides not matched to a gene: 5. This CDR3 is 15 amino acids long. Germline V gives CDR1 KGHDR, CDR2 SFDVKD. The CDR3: CATSEPGLGYNEQFF. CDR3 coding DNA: TGTGCCACCAGTGAACCTGGACTAGGCTACAATGAGCAGTTCTTC.

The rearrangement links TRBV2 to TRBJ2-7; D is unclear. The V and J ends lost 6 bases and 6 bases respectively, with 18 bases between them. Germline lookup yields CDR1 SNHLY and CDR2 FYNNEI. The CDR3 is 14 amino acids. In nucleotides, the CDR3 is TGTGCCAGCAGGGCCGGGCCCTTCGGCCTCGAGCAGTACTTC. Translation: CASRAGPFGLEQYF.

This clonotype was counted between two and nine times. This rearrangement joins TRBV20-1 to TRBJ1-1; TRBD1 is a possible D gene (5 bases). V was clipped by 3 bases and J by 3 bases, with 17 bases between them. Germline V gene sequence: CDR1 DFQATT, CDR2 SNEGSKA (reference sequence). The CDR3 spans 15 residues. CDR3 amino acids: CSARGNSGGYTEAFF. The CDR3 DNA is TGCAGTGCTAGGGGGAATTCGGGGGGTTACACTGAAGCTTTCTTT.

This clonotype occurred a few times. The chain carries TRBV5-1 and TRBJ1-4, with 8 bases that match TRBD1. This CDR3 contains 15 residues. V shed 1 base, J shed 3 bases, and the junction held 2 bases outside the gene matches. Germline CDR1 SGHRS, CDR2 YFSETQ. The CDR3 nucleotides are TGCGCCAGCAGCTTGACAGGGGGATCTAATGAAAAACTGTTTTTT. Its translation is CASSLTGGSNEKLFF.

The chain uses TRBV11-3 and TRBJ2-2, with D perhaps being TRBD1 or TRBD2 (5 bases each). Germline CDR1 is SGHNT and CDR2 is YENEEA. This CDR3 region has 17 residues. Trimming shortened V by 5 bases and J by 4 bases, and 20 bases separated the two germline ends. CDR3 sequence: CASSKGEPTAGTGELFF. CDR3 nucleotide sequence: TGTGCCAGCAGCAAAGGGGAGCCCACCGCGGGCACCGGGGAGCTGTTTTTT.

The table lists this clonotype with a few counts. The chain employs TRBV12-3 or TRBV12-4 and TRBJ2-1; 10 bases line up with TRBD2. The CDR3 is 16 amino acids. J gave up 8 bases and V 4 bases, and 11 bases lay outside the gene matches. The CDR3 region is CASSWTSGTTGDEQFF. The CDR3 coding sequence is TGTGCCAGCAGTTGGACTAGCGGAACAACAGGCGATGAGCAGTTCTTC.

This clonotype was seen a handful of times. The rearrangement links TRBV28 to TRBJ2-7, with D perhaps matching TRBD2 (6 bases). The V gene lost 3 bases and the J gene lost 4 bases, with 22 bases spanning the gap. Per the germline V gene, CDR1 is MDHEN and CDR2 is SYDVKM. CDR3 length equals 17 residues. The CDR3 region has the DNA TGTGCCAGCAGTTTCGGGGGTGTGGGTCTACAGACTTACGAGCAGTACTTC. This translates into CASSFGGVGLQTYEQYF.

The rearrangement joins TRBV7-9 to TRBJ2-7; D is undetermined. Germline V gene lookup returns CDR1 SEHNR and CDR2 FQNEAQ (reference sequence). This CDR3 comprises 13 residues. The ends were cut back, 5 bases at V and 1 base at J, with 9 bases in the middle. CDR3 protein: CASSRGSSYEQYV. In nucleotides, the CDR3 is TGTGCCAGCAGCCGAGGCTCTTCCTACGAGCAGTACGTC.

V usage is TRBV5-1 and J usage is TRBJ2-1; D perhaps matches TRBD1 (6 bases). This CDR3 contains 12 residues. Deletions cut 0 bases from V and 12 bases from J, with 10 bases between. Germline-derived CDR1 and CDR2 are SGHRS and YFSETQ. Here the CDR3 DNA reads TGCGCCAGCAGCTTGGTGGGGGCTCTGCAGTTCTTC. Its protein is CASSLVGALQFF.

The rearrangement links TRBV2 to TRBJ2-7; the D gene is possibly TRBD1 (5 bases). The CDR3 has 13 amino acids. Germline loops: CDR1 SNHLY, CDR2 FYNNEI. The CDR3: CASSGQISYEQYV. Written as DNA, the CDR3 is TGTGCCAGCAGTGGACAGATCTCCTACGAGCAATACGTC.

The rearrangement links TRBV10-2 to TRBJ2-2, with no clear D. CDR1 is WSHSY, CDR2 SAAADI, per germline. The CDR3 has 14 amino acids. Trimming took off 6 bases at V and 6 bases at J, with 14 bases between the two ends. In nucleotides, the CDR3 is TGCGCCAGCAGGCCCCAAGGAGATCCCGGGGAGCTGTTTTTT. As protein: CASRPQGDPGELFF.

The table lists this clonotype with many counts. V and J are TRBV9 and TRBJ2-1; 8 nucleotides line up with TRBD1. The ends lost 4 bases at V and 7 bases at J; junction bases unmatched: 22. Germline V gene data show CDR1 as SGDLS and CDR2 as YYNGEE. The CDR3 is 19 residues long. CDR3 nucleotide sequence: TGTGCCAGCAGCACAGGTGTGGGCAGGGGGCGGTATGAACGGAATGAGCAGTTCTTC. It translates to CASSTGVGRGRYERNEQFF.

CDR3 DNA: TGTGCCAGCAGTTTCTGGATACAGGGGCGAGAGACCCAGTACTTC. This encodes CASSFWIQGRETQYF. The chain links TRBV25-1 to TRBJ2-5, with 7 bases identical to TRBD1. Trimming removed 5 bases from V and 4 bases from J; junction bases left unmatched: 10. Germline loops: CDR1 MGHDK, CDR2 SYGVNS. The CDR3 totals 15 residues.

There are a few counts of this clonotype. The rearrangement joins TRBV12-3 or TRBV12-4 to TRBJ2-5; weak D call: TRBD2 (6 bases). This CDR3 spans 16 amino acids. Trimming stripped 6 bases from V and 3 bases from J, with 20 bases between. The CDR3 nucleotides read TGTGCCAGCAGCCCTGGTCGGGCGGGGCCGAAAGAGACCCAGTACTTC. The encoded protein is CASSPGRAGPKETQYF.

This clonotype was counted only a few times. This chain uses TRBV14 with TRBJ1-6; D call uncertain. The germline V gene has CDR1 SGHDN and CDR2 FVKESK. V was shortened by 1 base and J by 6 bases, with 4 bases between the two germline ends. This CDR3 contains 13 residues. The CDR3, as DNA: TGTGCCAGCAGCCAAGGGAGTAATTCACCCCTCCACTTT. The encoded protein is CASSQGSNSPLHF.

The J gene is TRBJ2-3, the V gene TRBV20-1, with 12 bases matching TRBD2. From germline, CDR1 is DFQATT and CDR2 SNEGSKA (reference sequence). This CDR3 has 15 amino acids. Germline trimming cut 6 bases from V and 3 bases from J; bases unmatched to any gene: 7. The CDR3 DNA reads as TGCAGTGCCTTTTCGACTAGCGGGAGAACAGATACGCAGTATTTT. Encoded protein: CSAFSTSGRTDTQYF.

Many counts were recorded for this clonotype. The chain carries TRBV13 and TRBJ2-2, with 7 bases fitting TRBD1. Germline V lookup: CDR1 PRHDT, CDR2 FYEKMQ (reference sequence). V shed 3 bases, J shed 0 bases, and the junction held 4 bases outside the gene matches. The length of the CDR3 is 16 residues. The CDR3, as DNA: TGTGCCAGCAGCTTCGGGACAGTTGCGAACACCGGGGAGCTGTTTTTT. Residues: CASSFGTVANTGELFF.

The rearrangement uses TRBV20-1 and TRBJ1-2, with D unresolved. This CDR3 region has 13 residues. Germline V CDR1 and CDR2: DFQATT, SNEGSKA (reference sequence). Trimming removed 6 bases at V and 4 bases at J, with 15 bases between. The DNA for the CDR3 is TGCAGTGCCTCCGTACGGGGTCCCTATGGCTACACCTTC. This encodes CSASVRGPYGYTF.

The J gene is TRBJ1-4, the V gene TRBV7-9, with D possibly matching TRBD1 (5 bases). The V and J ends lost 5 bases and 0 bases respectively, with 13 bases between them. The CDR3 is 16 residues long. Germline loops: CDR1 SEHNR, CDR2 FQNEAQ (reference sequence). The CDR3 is CASSPWDPSTNEKLFF. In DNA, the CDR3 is TGTGCCAGCAGCCCCTGGGACCCTTCAACTAATGAAAAACTGTTTTTT. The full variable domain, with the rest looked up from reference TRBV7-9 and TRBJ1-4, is DTGVSQNPRHKITKRGQNVTFRCDPISEHNRLYWYRQTLGQGPEFLTYFQNEAQLEKSRLLSDRFSAERPKGSFSTLEIQRTEQGDSAMYLCASSPWDPSTNEKLFFGSGTQLSVL.

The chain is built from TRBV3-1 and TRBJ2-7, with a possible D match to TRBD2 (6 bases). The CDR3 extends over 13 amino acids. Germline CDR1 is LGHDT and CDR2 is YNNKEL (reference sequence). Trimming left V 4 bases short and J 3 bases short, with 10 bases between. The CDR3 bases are TGTGCCAGCAGCCTGGGACTTCGCTACGAGCAGTACTTC. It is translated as CASSLGLRYEQYF.

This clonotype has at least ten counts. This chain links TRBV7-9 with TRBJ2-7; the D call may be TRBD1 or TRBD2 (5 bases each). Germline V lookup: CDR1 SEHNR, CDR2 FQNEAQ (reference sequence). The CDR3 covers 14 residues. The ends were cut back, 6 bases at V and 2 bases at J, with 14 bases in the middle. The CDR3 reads CASSSPGTTYEQYF. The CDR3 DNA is TGTGCCAGCAGTTCCCCCGGGACGACCTACGAGCAGTACTTC.

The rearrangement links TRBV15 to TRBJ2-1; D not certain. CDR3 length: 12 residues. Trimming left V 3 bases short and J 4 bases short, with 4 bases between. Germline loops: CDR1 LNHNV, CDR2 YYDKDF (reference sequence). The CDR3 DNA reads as TGTGCCACCAGCAGTATTTACAATGAGCAGTTCTTC. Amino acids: CATSSIYNEQFF.

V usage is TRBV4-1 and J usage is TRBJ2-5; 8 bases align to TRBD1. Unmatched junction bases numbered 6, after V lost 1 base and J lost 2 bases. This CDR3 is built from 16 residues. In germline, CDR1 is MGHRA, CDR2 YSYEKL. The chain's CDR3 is CASSQVFRQGQETQYF. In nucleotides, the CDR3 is TGCGCCAGCAGCCAAGTATTTCGACAGGGGCAAGAGACCCAGTACTTC.

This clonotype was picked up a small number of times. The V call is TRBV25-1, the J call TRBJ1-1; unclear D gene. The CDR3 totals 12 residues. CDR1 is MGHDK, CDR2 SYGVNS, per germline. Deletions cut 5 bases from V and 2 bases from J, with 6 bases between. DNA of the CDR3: TGTGCCAGCAGTAATGATAACACTGAAGCTTTCTTT. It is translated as CASSNDNTEAFF. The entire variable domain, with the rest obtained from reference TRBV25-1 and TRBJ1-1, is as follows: EADIYQTPRYLVIGTGKKITLECSQTMGHDKMYWYQQDPGMELHLIHYSYGVNSTEKGDLSSESTVSRIRTEHFPLTLESARPSHTSQYLCASSNDNTEAFFGQGTRLTVV.

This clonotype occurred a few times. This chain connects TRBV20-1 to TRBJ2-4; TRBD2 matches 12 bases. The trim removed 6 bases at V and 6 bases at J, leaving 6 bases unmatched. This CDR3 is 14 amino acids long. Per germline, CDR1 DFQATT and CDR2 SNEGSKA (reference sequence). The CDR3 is CSAKLAGGGNIQYF. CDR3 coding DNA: TGCAGTGCGAAACTAGCGGGAGGAGGAAACATTCAGTACTTC.

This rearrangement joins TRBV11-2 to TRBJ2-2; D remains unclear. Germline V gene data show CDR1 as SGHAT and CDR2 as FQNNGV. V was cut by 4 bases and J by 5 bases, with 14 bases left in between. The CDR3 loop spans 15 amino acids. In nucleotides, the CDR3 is TGTGCCAGCAGCTCCGTTCTGGGTAATACCGGGGAGCTGTTTTTT. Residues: CASSSVLGNTGELFF. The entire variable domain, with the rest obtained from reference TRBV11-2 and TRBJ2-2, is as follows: EAGVAQSPRYKIIEKRQSVAFWCNPISGHATLYWYQQILGQGPKLLIQFQNNGVVDDSQLPKDRFSAERLKGVDSTLKIQPAKLEDSAVYLCASSSVLGNTGELFFGEGSRLTVL.